This TCR beta chain is from a study of immune evolution from preneoplasia to lung adenocarcinoma. Repertoires were generated with immunoSEQ multiplex PCR, while TCRdb's copy carries only in-frame clones and drops some. The table has 9,500 to 11,000 clones, approximately 78% seen once; the top ten hold roughly 4.4%. This CDR3 contains 16 residues. The germline CDR1 and CDR2 sequences are SSHAT and FNYEAQ (reference sequence). Of note for this clone: The germline gene is not matched at one end of the junction; a read error may be the cause.

Source material: FFPE minimally invasive lung adenocarcinoma tissue. The source of this sequence is a person aged 70 to 80 with lung adenocarcinoma. The gene calls are TRBV7-7 and TRBJ1-2; perhaps TRBD1 as D (5 bases). The CDR3 bases are TGTGCTAGCAGCCCCCACGGGGGGAGATGTAACTATGGCTACACCTTC. The encoded protein is CASSPHGGRCNYGYTF.